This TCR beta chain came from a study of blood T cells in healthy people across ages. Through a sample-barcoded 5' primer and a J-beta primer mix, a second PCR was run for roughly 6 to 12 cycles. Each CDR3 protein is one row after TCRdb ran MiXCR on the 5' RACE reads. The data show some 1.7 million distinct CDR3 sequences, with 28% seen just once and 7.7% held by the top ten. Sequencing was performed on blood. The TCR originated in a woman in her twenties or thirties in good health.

CDR3 in DNA: TGTGCCAGCAGCCAAGAGGCTAGCGGGAGGGAGCAGTTCTTC. Protein sequence: CASSQEASGREQFF. This chain links TRBV3-1 with TRBJ2-1, with 11 bases fitting TRBD2. Germline V gene data show CDR1 as LGHDT and CDR2 as YNNKEL (reference sequence). This CDR3 has 14 amino acids. V lost 0 bases, J lost 10 bases, and 2 bases stayed unmatched.